The entry below describes one T cell receptor (beta chain). TCRdb keeps only in-frame clones here, not all; method: immunoSEQ multiplex PCR. The sample yields 470,000 or so clones, 70% to 90% seen once. This entry is derived from a study of blood T cell repertoires in COVID-19. Study as a whole: In each case, the material was cDNA or gDNA derived from T cells, B-cell-depleted T cells, or PBMCs.

Individuals drawn from under 30 US areas were about 18 to 95 years old. The CDR3 runs to 16 residues. Germline V gene data show CDR1 as GTSNPN and CDR2 as SVGIG (reference sequence). The V and J ends lost 2 bases and 4 bases, in that order; junction bases with no gene match: 12. The gene calls are TRBV30 and TRBJ1-1; TRBD1 agrees at 8 bases. Source material: PBMCs or T cells enriched from blood (not recorded which). This TCR was sampled from a woman in her late teens or twenties with acute COVID-19. The CDR3 coding sequence is TGTGCCTGGAGTCAGGGGGCGAAATACGAGGGCACTGAAGCTTTCTTT. This encodes CAWSQGAKYEGTEAFF.